A single T cell receptor (beta chain) is shown here with its context. MiXCR was run by TCRdb on the 5' RACE reads, yielding one entry per CDR3 protein. The sample records around 37,000 distinct CDR3 sequences, just under 30% being singletons. With V trimmed by 0 bases and J by 10 bases, 6 bases remained unmatched. Germline V gene lookup returns CDR1 MNHEY and CDR2 SVGAGI. The CDR3 has 14 residues. Memory CD4+ T cells were sorted as CD4+CD45RO+CD25- cells. Sequenced sample: memory CD4+ T cells sorted from a lymph node. Subset: memory CD4+ T cells, CD4+CD45RO+CD25-. This chain joins TRBV6-5 and TRBJ1-2, with TRBD1 matching 9 bases. This sequence originates from a female donor with breast cancer. The CDR3 sequence is CASSYSSTGGAYTF. The CDR3 nucleotides are TGTGCCAGCAGTTACTCGAGTACAGGGGGCGCCTACACCTTC.